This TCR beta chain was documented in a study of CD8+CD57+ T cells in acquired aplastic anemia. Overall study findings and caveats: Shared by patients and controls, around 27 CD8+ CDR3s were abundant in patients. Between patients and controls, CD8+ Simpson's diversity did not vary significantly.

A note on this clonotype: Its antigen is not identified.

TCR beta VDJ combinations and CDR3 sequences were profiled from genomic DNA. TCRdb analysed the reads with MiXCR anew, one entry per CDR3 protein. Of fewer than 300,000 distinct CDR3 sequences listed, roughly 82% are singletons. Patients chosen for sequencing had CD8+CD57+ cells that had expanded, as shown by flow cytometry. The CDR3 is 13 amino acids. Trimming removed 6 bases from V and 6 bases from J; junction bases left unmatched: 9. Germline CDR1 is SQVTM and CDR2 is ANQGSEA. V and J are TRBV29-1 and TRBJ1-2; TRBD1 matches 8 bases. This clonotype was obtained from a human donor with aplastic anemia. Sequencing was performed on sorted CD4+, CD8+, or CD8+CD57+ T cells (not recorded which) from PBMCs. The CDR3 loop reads CSVAGQAKDGYTF. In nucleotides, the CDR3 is TGCAGCGTGGCGGGACAGGCGAAAGATGGCTACACCTTC.